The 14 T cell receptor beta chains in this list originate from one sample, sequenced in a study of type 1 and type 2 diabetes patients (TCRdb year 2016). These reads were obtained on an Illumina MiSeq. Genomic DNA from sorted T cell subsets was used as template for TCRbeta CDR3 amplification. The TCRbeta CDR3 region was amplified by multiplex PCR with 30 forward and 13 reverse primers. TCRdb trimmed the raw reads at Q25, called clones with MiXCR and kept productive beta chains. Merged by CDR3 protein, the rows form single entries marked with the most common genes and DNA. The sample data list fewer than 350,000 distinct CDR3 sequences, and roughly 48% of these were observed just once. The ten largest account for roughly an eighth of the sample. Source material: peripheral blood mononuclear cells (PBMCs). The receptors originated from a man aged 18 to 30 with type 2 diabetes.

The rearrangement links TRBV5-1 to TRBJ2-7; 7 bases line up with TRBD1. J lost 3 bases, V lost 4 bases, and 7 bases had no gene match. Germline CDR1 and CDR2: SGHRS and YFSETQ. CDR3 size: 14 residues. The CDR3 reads CASSPRQGLYEQYF. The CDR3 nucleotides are TGCGCCAGCAGCCCCCGACAGGGTCTCTACGAGCAGTACTTC.

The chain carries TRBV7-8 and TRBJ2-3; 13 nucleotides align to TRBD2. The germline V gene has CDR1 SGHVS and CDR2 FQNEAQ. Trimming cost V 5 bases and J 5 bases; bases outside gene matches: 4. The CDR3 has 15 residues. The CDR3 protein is CASSRTSGGGDTQYF. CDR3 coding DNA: TGTGCCAGCAGCCGAACTAGCGGGGGGGGAGATACGCAGTATTTT.

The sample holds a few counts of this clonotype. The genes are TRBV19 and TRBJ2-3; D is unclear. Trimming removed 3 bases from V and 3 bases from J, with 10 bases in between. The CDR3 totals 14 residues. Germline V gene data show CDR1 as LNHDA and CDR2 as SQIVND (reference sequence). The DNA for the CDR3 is TGTGCCAGTAGTATGGGGATGGGAACAGATACGCAGTATTTT. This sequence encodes CASSMGMGTDTQYF.

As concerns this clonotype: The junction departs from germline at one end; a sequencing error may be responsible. Here the CDR3 reads CASSQDTRSQPQHF. DNA of the CDR3: TGCGCCAGCAGCCAAGATACGCGAAGTCAGCCCCAGCATTTT. The V call is TRBV7-3, the J call TRBJ1-5; D ambiguous. CDR1 and CDR2 from the germline V gene are SGHTA and FQGTGA. CDR3 length: 14 residues. Looking up the rest from reference TRBV7-3 and TRBJ1-5 gives the full variable domain: GAGVSQTPSNKVTEKGKYVELRCDPISGHTALYWYRQSLGQGPEFLIYFQGTGAADDSGLPNDRFFAVRPEGSVSTLKIQRTERGDSAVYLCASSQDTRSQPQHFGDGTRLSIL.

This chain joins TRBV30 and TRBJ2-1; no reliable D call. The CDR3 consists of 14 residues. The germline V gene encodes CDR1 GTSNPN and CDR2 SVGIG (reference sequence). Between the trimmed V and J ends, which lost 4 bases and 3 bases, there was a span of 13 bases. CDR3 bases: TGTGCCTGGAAGGCTCGCGCCCTCTACAATGAGCAGTTCTTC. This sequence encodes CAWKARALYNEQFF.

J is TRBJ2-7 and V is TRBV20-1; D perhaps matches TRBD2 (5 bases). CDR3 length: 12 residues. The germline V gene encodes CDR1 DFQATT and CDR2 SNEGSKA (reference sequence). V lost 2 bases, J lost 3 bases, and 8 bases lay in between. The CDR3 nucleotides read TGCAGTGCTAGACGGGAAAGCTACGAGCAGTACTTC. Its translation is CSARRESYEQYF.

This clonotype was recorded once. As DNA, the CDR3 is TGTGCCGGATCGGACAGGGCTAATGAAAAACTGTTTTTT. The encoded protein is CAGSDRANEKLFF. The V and J genes are TRBV30 and TRBJ1-4, with TRBD1 identical over 8 bases. CDR3 length: 13 residues. Germline values: CDR1 GTSNPN, CDR2 SVGIG (reference sequence). J lost 3 bases, V lost 8 bases, and 5 bases had no gene match.

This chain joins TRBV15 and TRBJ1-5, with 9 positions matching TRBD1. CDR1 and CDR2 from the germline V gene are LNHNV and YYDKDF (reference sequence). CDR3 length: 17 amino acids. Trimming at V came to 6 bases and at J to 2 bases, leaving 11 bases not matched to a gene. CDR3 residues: CATRSGQGLGGNQPQHF. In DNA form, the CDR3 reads TGTGCCACCAGAAGCGGACAGGGGCTAGGTGGCAATCAGCCCCAGCATTTT.

In DNA form, the CDR3 reads TGTGCCTGGAGTACAGCCTACGAGCAGTACTTC. This sequence encodes CAWSTAYEQYF. The chain recombines TRBV30 with TRBJ2-7; the D is unclear. Germline-derived CDR1 and CDR2 are GTSNPN and SVGIG (reference sequence). This CDR3 region has 11 residues. V gave up 2 bases and J gave up 2 bases, with 4 bases separating them.

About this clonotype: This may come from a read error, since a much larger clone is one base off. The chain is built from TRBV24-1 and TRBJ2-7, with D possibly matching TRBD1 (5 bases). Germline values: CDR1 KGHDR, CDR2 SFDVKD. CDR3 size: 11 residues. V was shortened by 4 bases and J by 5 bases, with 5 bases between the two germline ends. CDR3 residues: CATSEGHEQYF. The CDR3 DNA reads TGTGCCACCAGTGAGGGGCACGAGCAGTACTTC.

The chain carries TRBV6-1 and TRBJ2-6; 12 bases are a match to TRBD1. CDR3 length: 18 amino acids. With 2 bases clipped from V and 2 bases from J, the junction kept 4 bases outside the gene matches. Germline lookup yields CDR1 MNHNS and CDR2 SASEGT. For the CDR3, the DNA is TGTGCCAGCAGTGAAAGGGGACAGGGGGCGGCTGGGGCCAACGTCCTGACTTTC. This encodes CASSERGQGAAGANVLTF.

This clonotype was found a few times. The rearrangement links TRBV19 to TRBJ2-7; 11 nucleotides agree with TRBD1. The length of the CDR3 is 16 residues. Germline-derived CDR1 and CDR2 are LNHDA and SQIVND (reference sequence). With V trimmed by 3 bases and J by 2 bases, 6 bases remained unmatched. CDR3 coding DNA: TGTGCCAGTAGTATCAAGGACAGGGGGCCTACCTACGAGCAGTACTTC. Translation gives CASSIKDRGPTYEQYF.

CDR3 DNA: TGCGCCAGCAGCCAAGGGAGTAACATGAACACTGAAGCTTTCTTT. Its protein product is CASSQGSNMNTEAFF. This chain connects TRBV4-1 to TRBJ1-1; D remains ambiguous. CDR1 is MGHRA, CDR2 YSYEKL, per germline. CDR3 length equals 15 residues. The germline V and J ends were trimmed by 1 base and 0 bases, with 9 bases remaining between them.

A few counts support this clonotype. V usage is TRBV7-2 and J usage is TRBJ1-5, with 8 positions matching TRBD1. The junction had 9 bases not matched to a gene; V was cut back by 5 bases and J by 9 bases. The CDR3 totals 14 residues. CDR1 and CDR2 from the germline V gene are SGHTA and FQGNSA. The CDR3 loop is CASSPPGQGPPQHF. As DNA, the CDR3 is TGTGCCAGCAGCCCTCCCGGACAGGGTCCGCCCCAGCATTTT.